This T cell receptor (beta chain) comes out of a study of blood T cell repertoires in COVID-19. Study details: T cells, B-cell-depleted T cells, or PBMCs provided the cDNA or gDNA that served as material.

Under the authors' procedure: For nucleated cells, counts were estimated from reference gene primer amplification. TCRdb's copy holds only in-frame clones and misses some; the assay was immunoSEQ multiplex PCR. The V and J calls and the clone size are those of that table, but D and trimming were determined from the DNA. The table records 60,000 to 80,000 clones, 70% to 90% of them present only once. The germline CDR1 and CDR2 sequences are MNHEY and SVGAGI. The CDR3 has 13 residues. V was shortened by 7 bases and J by 4 bases, with 10 bases between the two germline ends. The table lists this clone with a few counts.

This TCR was sampled from a human donor in a cohort sampled during active COVID-19. The V gene is TRBV6-5, the J gene TRBJ2-2; weak D call: TRBD2 (5 bases). The source material was peripheral blood. As DNA, the CDR3 is TGTGCCAGCAAGGGCAGCGGCACCGGGGAGCTGTTTTTT. It yields the protein CASKGSGTGELFF.